This T cell receptor (beta chain) stems from a study of shared clonotypes between healthy human individuals. About this clone itself: Its matching antigen is unknown.

CDR1 is LGHNA, CDR2 YSLEER, per germline. CDR3 length: 18 amino acids. V lost 0 bases and J lost 2, with 19 bases in between. Study-wide points: Among non-shared clonotypes, generation probabilities were lower than among those shared by all four donors.

Genomic DNA of every subset was divided equally among multiple immunoSEQ plates. Sorted-subset replicate PCRs used roughly 220 ng DNA, around 27,000 T cell genomes. Using immunoSEQ multiplex PCR, the repertoire was profiled, and TCRdb retains in-frame clones only, with some absent. Of 850,000 to 1,200,000 clones listed, around 74% are singletons. This chain links TRBV4-3 with TRBJ1-2; a possible D gene is TRBD1 (5 bases). This sequence originates from a man between 18 and 35 years old in good health. Sequencing input: memory CD4+ T cells sorted from blood. Subset reported: CD45RA-negative fraction. CDR3 in amino acids: CASSQDSGTARVNYGYTF. As DNA, the CDR3 is TGCGCCAGCAGCCAAGATAGCGGGACCGCCCGGGTAAACTATGGCTACACCTTC.